This TCR beta chain is drawn from a study of spatial heterogeneity in lung cancer. Study overall: A consistent excess of beta-chain over alpha-chain sequences was detected.

This clonotype was picked up many times. Sample time point: sample taken at primary tumor resection. The sequenced material consisted of unsorted whole RNA from tumor, nontumor lung or frozen PBMC. Every TCR cDNA molecule carried a tag that served as a unique molecular identifier. TCRdb analysed the 5' RACE reads with MiXCR anew, one entry per CDR3 protein. The sample carries around 92,000 distinct CDR3 sequences, 10% to 15% recorded once. V lost 0 bases to trimming and J lost 1 base, with 4 bases between them. The CDR3 covers 13 residues. From germline, CDR1 is MNHEY and CDR2 SMNVEV (reference sequence).

This rearrangement joins TRBV27 to TRBJ2-7; no definite D call. The sequence came from a male donor with early-stage non-small cell lung cancer. Sequences were derived from PBMCs, sampled at surgery. The CDR3 DNA sequence: TGTGCCAGCAGTTTATCGGGGTCCTACGAGCAGTACTTC. As protein: CASSLSGSYEQYF.